A single sample gave rise to the 12 T cell receptor beta chains below, sequenced in a study of blood T cell repertoires in COVID-19. Some clones are missing from TCRdb's copy, which holds only in-frame ones; the method was immunoSEQ multiplex PCR. The sample has a few hundred thousand clones, around nine tenths seen once; the top ten hold 3.5% to 4%. Material for sequencing was peripheral blood. The origin of the receptors is a woman in her sixties with COVID-19, enrolled during active disease.

V usage is TRBV7-9 and J usage is TRBJ1-1; 9 bases agree with TRBD1. This CDR3 spans 14 amino acids. The germline CDR1 and CDR2 sequences are SEHNR and FQNEAQ (reference sequence). The V and J ends lost 5 bases and 11 bases, in that order; junction bases with no gene match: 12. This CDR3 reads CASSIRQGEAEAFF. The CDR3 bases are TGTGCCAGCAGCATTAGACAGGGGGAAGCGGAGGCTTTCTTT.

J is TRBJ2-1 and V is TRBV5-6, with 9 bases that match TRBD2. J was trimmed by 3 bases and V by 0 bases; bases with no gene match: 1. Looked up from germline, CDR1 is SGHDT and CDR2 is YYEEEE. The CDR3 is 15 amino acids. CDR3 in amino acids: CASSLGRGGYNEQFF. In nucleotides, the CDR3 is TGTGCCAGCAGCTTGGGGCGGGGGGGCTACAATGAGCAGTTCTTC.

This clone has just one count. This sequence joins TRBV5-6 and TRBJ1-1; 10 bases line up with TRBD1. Germline V gene lookup returns CDR1 SGHDT and CDR2 YYEEEE. This CDR3 spans 14 amino acids. The ends lost 2 bases at V and 3 bases at J; junction bases unmatched: 1. The CDR3 here is CASSLDRGHTEAFF. The CDR3 nucleotides are TGTGCCAGCAGCTTAGACAGGGGGCACACTGAAGCTTTCTTT.

The rearrangement links TRBV5-1 to TRBJ2-7; 9 positions agree with TRBD1. This CDR3 is 17 amino acids long. V lost 0 bases and J lost 3; bases outside the gene matches: 10. Germline V CDR1 and CDR2: SGHRS, YFSETQ. Here the CDR3 reads CASSLGAVGQGGYEQYF. The CDR3 DNA follows: TGCGCCAGCAGCTTGGGGGCCGTGGGACAGGGAGGCTACGAGCAGTACTTC.

V and J are TRBV2 and TRBJ2-3; possible D gene TRBD2, 6 bases. V lost 10 bases, J lost 2 bases, and 16 bases lay in between. CDR1 and CDR2 from the germline V gene are SNHLY and FYNNEI. This CDR3 comprises 14 residues. The CDR3 loop reads CATGKEGITDTQYF. The CDR3, as DNA: TGTGCCACCGGGAAGGAGGGGATCACAGATACGCAGTATTTT.

The chain recombines TRBV21-1 with TRBJ1-2; the listed D gene, TRBD1, was not tested against the DNA. TRBV21-1 is deemed a pseudogene. This CDR3 has 16 amino acids. The CDR3 is CASSARGYGTNYGYTF. The CDR3 DNA reads as TGTGCCAGCAGCGCCAGGGGGTACGGGACTAACTATGGCTACACCTTC.

This chain links TRBV19 with TRBJ2-3, with TRBD1 matching over 10 bases. The CDR3 has 15 residues. From germline, CDR1 is LNHDA and CDR2 SQIVND (reference sequence). Trimming cost V 7 bases and J 4 bases; bases outside gene matches: 8. Written as DNA, the CDR3 is TGTGCCAGTACCTACCGGGACAGGGGTGCAGATACGCAGTATTTT. Its translation is CASTYRDRGADTQYF.

The genes are TRBV9 and TRBJ2-1; 12 bases fit TRBD2. J gave up 0 bases and V 6 bases, and 1 base lay outside the gene matches. Germline lookup yields CDR1 SGDLS and CDR2 YYNGEE. This CDR3 has 15 amino acids. CDR3 nucleotide sequence: TGTGCCAGCACTAGCGGGGGGGCCTCCTACAATGAGCAGTTCTTC. It yields the protein CASTSGGASYNEQFF.

The chain joins TRBV5-5 to TRBJ1-1, with a possible D match to TRBD1 (5 bases). CDR1 and CDR2 (germline): SGHKS, YYEKEE (reference sequence). V lost 1 base and J lost 5, with 12 bases in between. The CDR3 spans 14 residues. CDR3 bases: TGTGCCAGCAGCTTGTACGGGGAGGGGACTGAAGCTTTCTTT. Protein sequence: CASSLYGEGTEAFF.

The rearrangement links TRBV9 to TRBJ1-1; tentative D call: TRBD1 (6 bases). Germline V CDR1 and CDR2: SGDLS, YYNGEE. The CDR3 loop spans 14 amino acids. Trimming removed 3 bases at V and 3 bases at J, with 12 bases between. The CDR3 DNA reads as TGTGCCAGCAGCGCCGGGGGGGCTTACACTGAAGCTTTCTTT. Translation gives CASSAGGAYTEAFF.

This clone was observed a few times. The chain recombines TRBV20-1 with TRBJ1-2; weak D call: TRBD1 (5 bases). This CDR3 is built from 13 residues. V lost 3 bases and J lost 3, with 11 bases in between. Germline V gene data show CDR1 as DFQATT and CDR2 as SNEGSKA (reference sequence). The CDR3 spells CSASLGVDYGYTF. In DNA form, the CDR3 reads TGCAGTGCTAGTTTAGGGGTCGACTATGGCTACACCTTC.

The rearrangement links TRBV27 to TRBJ2-1; TRBD1 matches 8 bases. V lost 6 bases and J lost 10; bases outside the gene matches: 14. This CDR3 spans 15 amino acids. Per germline, CDR1 MNHEY and CDR2 SMNVEV (reference sequence). The CDR3 here is CASSLRTGRNGEQFF. CDR3 nucleotide sequence: TGTGCCAGCAGCCTTAGGACAGGGCGGAATGGGGAGCAGTTCTTC.